This T cell receptor (beta chain) was sequenced in a study of OX40 agonist ivuxolimab in advanced cancers. Background on the study: An agonistic human IgG2 monoclonal antibody against OX40 (CD134) was given. Study results and caveats: CD4+ T cells averaged fewer expanded clones than CD8+ T cells. Dose levels from 0.1 to 3.0 mg/kg saw CD4+ and CD8+ blood T cells expand clonally by week 6.

As to this clone: Its target is unknown.

Autoimmune disease history or systemic immunosuppression led to patient exclusion. Germline CDR1 is MNHEY and CDR2 is SVGAGI. Trimming removed 3 bases from V and 10 bases from J, with 10 bases in between. This CDR3 spans 12 amino acids. Method: immunoSEQ multiplex PCR; TCRdb's copy keeps in-frame clones and lacks some. This table has about 81,000 clones, approximately 94% appearing once. This TCR derives from an adult with an advanced solid tumor such as melanoma, head and neck, liver or kidney cancer. The specimen comprised CD4+ or CD8+ T cells sorted from blood, sampled in a trial of the OX40 agonist ivuxolimab. The chain uses TRBV6-5 and TRBJ2-1, with D perhaps matching TRBD1 (6 bases). The CDR3 region has the DNA TGTGCCAGCAGTTATTGGGGGACAGAGCAGTTCTTC. Its protein is CASSYWGTEQFF.